These 5 T cell receptor beta chains share one sample of origin, sequenced in a study of T cell changes during pregnancy in multiple sclerosis. TCRdb's table, derived via immunoSEQ multiplex PCR, lists solely in-frame clones and lacks some. This table has some 56,000 clones, 92% appearing once. Sequencing used CD4+ T cells from peripheral blood mononuclear cells, obtained after pregnancy. These receptors came from a female donor with multiple sclerosis, enrolled in a pregnancy study.

The gene calls are TRBV11-1 and TRBJ2-7, with 10 positions matching TRBD2. The CDR3 extends over 15 amino acids. Germline V gives CDR1 SGHAT, CDR2 FQDESV (reference sequence). Trimming cost V 6 bases and J 1 base; bases outside gene matches: 6. CDR3 protein: CASRHLAGASYEQYF. The CDR3 DNA reads as TGTGCCAGCAGACACCTAGCGGGGGCTTCCTACGAGCAGTACTTC. Full variable domain (missing parts from reference TRBV11-1 and TRBJ2-7): EAEVAQSPRYKITEKSQAVAFWCDPISGHATLYWYRQILGQGPELLVQFQDESVVDDSQLPKDRFSAERLKGVDSTLKIQPAELGDSAMYLCASRHLAGASYEQYFGPGTRLTVT.

The chain couples TRBV19 to TRBJ1-2; D is possibly TRBD1 (5 bases). The germline gives CDR1 LNHDA, CDR2 SQIVND (reference sequence). The V gene lost 7 bases and the J gene lost 4 bases, with 16 bases spanning the gap. The CDR3 covers 14 residues. This chain's CDR3 is CASKFEDITYGYTF. CDR3 nucleotides: TGTGCCAGTAAGTTCGAGGACATCACCTATGGCTACACCTTC. The full variable domain, with the rest looked up from reference TRBV19 and TRBJ1-2, is DGGITQSPKYLFRKEGQNVTLSCEQNLNHDAMYWYRQDPGQGLRLIYYSQIVNDFQKGDIAEGYSVSREKKESFPLTVTSAQKNPTAFYLCASKFEDITYGYTFGSGTRLTVV.

The chain employs TRBV7-2 and TRBJ2-7; D remains ambiguous. The CDR3 spans 11 residues. The ends were cut back, 5 bases at V and 3 bases at J, with 5 bases in the middle. CDR1 and CDR2 from the germline V gene are SGHTA and FQGNSA. Written as DNA, the CDR3 is TGTGCCAGCAGCACTTACTACGAGCAGTACTTC. It translates to CASSTYYEQYF. Supplemented by reference TRBV7-2 and TRBJ2-7, the full variable domain reads GAGVSQSPSNKVTEKGKDVELRCDPISGHTALYWYRQSLGQGLEFLIYFQGNSAPDKSGLPSDRFSAERTGGSVSTLTIQRTQQEDSAVYLCASSTYYEQYFGPGTRLTVT.

V usage is TRBV9 and J usage is TRBJ1-4, with D tentatively TRBD1 (6 bases). V was cut by 4 bases and J by 5 bases, with 15 bases left in between. The germline V gene encodes CDR1 SGDLS and CDR2 YYNGEE. The CDR3 sequence is 15 residues long. For the CDR3, the DNA is TGTGCCAGCAGCCTAACAGGGTCGGTGAATGAAAAACTGTTTTTT. It translates to CASSLTGSVNEKLFF.

CDR3 nucleotide sequence: TGTGCCAGCAGCCGAACACTAGCACTCCGCACAGATACGCAGTATTTT. It encodes CASSRTLALRTDTQYF. The chain combines TRBV7-2 with TRBJ2-3, with a weak D call TRBD2 (6 bases). Trimming shortened V by 5 bases and J by 1 base, and 16 bases separated the two germline ends. Germline CDR1 reads SGHTA; CDR2 reads FQGNSA. This CDR3 is built from 16 residues. Full variable domain (remainder filled in from reference TRBV7-2 and TRBJ2-3): GAGVSQSPSNKVTEKGKDVELRCDPISGHTALYWYRQSLGQGLEFLIYFQGNSAPDKSGLPSDRFSAERTGGSVSTLTIQRTQQEDSAVYLCASSRTLALRTDTQYFGPGTRLTVL.